One and the same sample provided the 26 T cell receptor beta chains below, sequenced in a study of identical twins. One entry per CDR3 protein, called by TCRdb with MiXCR from the 5' RACE reads. The table shows approximately 620,000 distinct CDR3 sequences, with more than 6.5% occurring only once. These records were also assigned to another study, of yellow fever vaccine responses in identical twins.

The sample consisted of PBMCs. The receptor set was obtained from a woman aged 18-29 years in good health.

This clonotype was seen at least ten times. V is TRBV5-1 and J is TRBJ2-7; D might be TRBD1 (5 bases). The V end lost 4 bases, the J end lost 3 bases, and 17 bases lay between the germline ends. The CDR3 loop spans 15 amino acids. Germline loops: CDR1 SGHRS, CDR2 YFSETQ. Written as DNA, the CDR3 is TGCGCCAGCAGCCCAAACCCGGGCCAGGGCTACGAGCAGTACTTC. Translation: CASSPNPGQGYEQYF.

The chain links TRBV6-5 to TRBJ2-3, with TRBD2 matching 7 bases. Germline values: CDR1 MNHEY, CDR2 SVGAGI. The CDR3 covers 16 residues. The V and J ends lost 4 bases and 4 bases, in that order; junction bases with no gene match: 11. The CDR3 region is CASSSQAGLGADTQYF. DNA of the CDR3: TGTGCCAGCAGTTCCCAAGCGGGGCTCGGCGCAGATACGCAGTATTTT.

This clonotype was picked up a small number of times. This chain connects TRBV6-6 to TRBJ2-2; D gene uncertain. This CDR3 comprises 11 residues. Germline CDR1 reads MNHNY; CDR2 reads SVGAGI (reference sequence). The V end was cut by 7 bases, the J end by 6 bases, with 6 bases between. DNA for the CDR3: TGTGCCAGCATAGATTCCGGGGAGCTGTTTTTT. It codes for CASIDSGELFF.

This clonotype was observed a handful of times. This chain links TRBV7-2 with TRBJ1-2, with 8 bases that match TRBD1. The V gene's germline CDR1 is SGHTA and CDR2 FQGNSA. This CDR3 is 16 amino acids long. The V gene end was trimmed by 5 bases and the J gene end by 4 bases; junction bases not matched to a gene: 12. The CDR3 reads CASSRTGTGASYGYTF. For the CDR3, the DNA is TGTGCCAGCAGCCGTACCGGGACAGGTGCGAGCTATGGCTACACCTTC.

The genes are TRBV4-3 and TRBJ1-1, with D unclear. V shed 0 bases and J shed 0 bases, with 2 bases lying between them. This CDR3 comprises 13 residues. Germline loops: CDR1 LGHNA, CDR2 YSLEER. This CDR3 is CASSQDLNTEAFF. In DNA form, the CDR3 reads TGCGCCAGCAGCCAAGACCTGAACACTGAAGCTTTCTTT.

V and J are TRBV5-1 and TRBJ2-3; D unclear. V was clipped by 4 bases and J by 2 bases, with 11 bases between them. Germline V lookup: CDR1 SGHRS, CDR2 YFSETQ. The CDR3 is 14 amino acids. The CDR3: CASSRFSPTDTQYF. The CDR3 nucleotides read TGCGCCAGCAGCCGCTTTAGCCCCACAGATACGCAGTATTTT.

This clonotype has at least ten counts. This chain's CDR3 is CASSDLADDNEQFF. DNA for the CDR3: TGCGCCAGCAGCGACTTGGCAGACGACAATGAGCAGTTCTTC. This chain connects TRBV4-3 to TRBJ2-1; D gene ambiguous. Germline V gives CDR1 LGHNA, CDR2 YSLEER. This CDR3 has 14 residues. V lost 5 bases to trimming and J lost 5 bases, with 13 bases between them.

The sample holds a few counts of this clonotype. CDR3 sequence (DNA): TGTGCCAGCAGCTCCCGAAGGGTCGCTAGCGGGGGAAGGGCCGGGGAGCTGTTTTTT. It is translated as CASSSRRVASGGRAGELFF. The chain has TRBV7-8 and TRBJ2-2, with TRBD2 matching 10 bases. Trimming at V came to 4 bases and at J to 6 bases, leaving 17 bases not matched to a gene. The CDR3 spans 19 residues. CDR1 and CDR2 (germline): SGHVS, FQNEAQ.

The genes are TRBV20-1 and TRBJ2-1; possible D gene TRBD2, 5 bases. The germline CDR1 and CDR2 sequences are DFQATT and SNEGSKA (reference sequence). The CDR3 contains 13 residues. The CDR3 DNA is TGCAGCGCGTTGACTATCGTGCAGCTGGAGCAGTTCTTC. Protein: CSALTIVQLEQFF.

This clonotype was detected a few times. The V gene is TRBV5-1, the J gene TRBJ2-5; TRBD1 aligns across 11 bases. V lost 4 bases to trimming and J lost 1 base; unmatched junction nucleotides: 12. The length of the CDR3 is 18 residues. The germline gives CDR1 SGHRS, CDR2 YFSETQ. In nucleotides, the CDR3 is TGCGCCAGCAGCCCTGCTAGACGGACAGGGGGCCCCCAAGAGACCCAGTACTTC. Protein product: CASSPARRTGGPQETQYF.

There are many counts of this clonotype. This sequence joins TRBV7-2 and TRBJ2-5, with TRBD2 identical over 7 bases. Germline CDR1 SGHTA, CDR2 FQGNSA. V was clipped by 1 base and J by 5 bases; unmatched bases: 7. CDR3 size: 15 residues. CDR3 DNA sequence: TGTGCCAGCAGCTTAGATGGGCGGGAGACCGAGACCCAGTACTTC. Protein: CASSLDGRETETQYF. Combining the CDR3 with reference TRBV7-2 and TRBJ2-5 gives the whole variable domain GAGVSQSPSNKVTEKGKDVELRCDPISGHTALYWYRQSLGQGLEFLIYFQGNSAPDKSGLPSDRFSAERTGGSVSTLTIQRTQQEDSAVYLCASSLDGRETETQYFGPGTRLLVL.

The V call is TRBV20-1, the J call TRBJ1-1, with a tentative D call TRBD1 (6 bases). This CDR3 region has 15 residues. CDR1 and CDR2 from the germline V gene are DFQATT and SNEGSKA (reference sequence). Trimming cost V 4 bases and J 1 base, with 16 bases left between them. Here the CDR3 reads CSAKGGRFANTEAFF. The CDR3 coding sequence is TGCAGTGCTAAGGGGGGACGATTTGCGAACACTGAAGCTTTCTTT.

Note on this clonotype: The junction differs from germline at one of its ends, possibly a read error. CDR3 sequence: CASIHGTSGDLVVF. The DNA for the CDR3 is TGTGCCAGCATCCATGGGACTAGCGGGGATCTAGTAGTCTTC. This rearrangement joins TRBV12-3 or TRBV12-4 to TRBJ2-1, with TRBD2 identical over 13 bases. The length of the CDR3 is 14 residues.

This chain uses TRBV6-1 with TRBJ2-7, with 10 bases that match TRBD2. Germline-derived CDR1 and CDR2 are MNHNS and SASEGT. CDR3 length: 15 residues. With 4 bases clipped from V and 7 bases from J, the junction kept 10 bases outside the gene matches. The CDR3 loop is CASSVALAGALEQYF. CDR3 DNA: TGTGCCAGCAGTGTAGCTCTAGCGGGGGCCCTGGAGCAGTACTTC.

This clonotype was found a few times. The chain combines TRBV3-1 with TRBJ2-7, with D possibly being TRBD2 (6 bases). V was cut by 5 bases and J by 3 bases, with 17 bases left in between. Germline V gene lookup returns CDR1 LGHDT and CDR2 YNNKEL (reference sequence). The CDR3 spans 15 residues. CDR3: CASSFEGLHVYEQYF. Here the CDR3 DNA reads TGTGCCAGCAGCTTCGAGGGACTCCACGTCTACGAGCAGTACTTC.

The sample holds a few counts of this clonotype. This rearrangement joins TRBV7-2 to TRBJ2-2; D remains unclear. The CDR3 is 14 residues long. Germline assignment: CDR1 SGHTA and CDR2 FQGNSA. V shed 1 base and J shed 6 bases, with 9 bases lying between them. CDR3 sequence (DNA): TGTGCCAGCAGCTTAGAAAAGATTTCCGGGGAGCTGTTTTTT. Amino acids: CASSLEKISGELFF.

V gene TRBV11-2 combines with J gene TRBJ2-3; TRBD2 aligns across 10 bases. Germline-derived CDR1 and CDR2 are SGHAT and FQNNGV. V was clipped by 5 bases and J by 3 bases; unmatched bases: 11. The CDR3 has 17 residues. CDR3 loop: CASSETPLAGGTDTQYF. The CDR3 nucleotides read TGTGCCAGCAGCGAAACCCCCTTAGCGGGGGGAACAGATACGCAGTATTTT. Together with reference TRBV11-2 and TRBJ2-3, the CDR3 gives the full variable domain: EAGVAQSPRYKIIEKRQSVAFWCNPISGHATLYWYQQILGQGPKLLIQFQNNGVVDDSQLPKDRFSAERLKGVDSTLKIQPAKLEDSAVYLCASSETPLAGGTDTQYFGPGTRLTVL.

This clonotype was observed a handful of times. This chain links TRBV27 with TRBJ2-5; weak D call: TRBD1 (6 bases). CDR3 length: 13 amino acids. Trimming removed 5 bases at V and 4 bases at J, with 11 bases between. Looked up from germline, CDR1 is MNHEY and CDR2 is SMNVEV (reference sequence). The CDR3 spells CASSNRDTETQYF. The CDR3 DNA sequence: TGTGCCAGCAGTAACAGGGACACAGAGACCCAGTACTTC.

Many counts were recorded for this clonotype. This chain links TRBV12-3 or TRBV12-4 with TRBJ1-1, with D possibly being TRBD1 (5 bases). The CDR3 length is 14 residues. V lost 6 bases and J 6 bases, leaving 17 bases between the germline ends. The CDR3 nucleotides read TGTGCCAGCAGCGCAGGGCTTCTTTCTTCTGAAGCTTTCTTT. It encodes CASSAGLLSSEAFF.

J is TRBJ2-7 and V is TRBV28, with 10 bases fitting TRBD2. The germline V gene encodes CDR1 MDHEN and CDR2 SYDVKM. V shed 3 bases, J shed 4 bases, and the junction held 9 bases outside the gene matches. The CDR3 has 16 residues. CDR3 protein: CASSFRLAGEWYEQYF. The CDR3, as DNA: TGTGCCAGCAGTTTCAGGCTAGCGGGAGAGTGGTACGAGCAGTACTTC.

This chain joins TRBV28 and TRBJ2-1; 8 nucleotides agree with TRBD2. Germline V gene sequence: CDR1 MDHEN, CDR2 SYDVKM. V lost 10 bases, J lost 1 base, and 9 bases stayed unmatched. The CDR3 spans 15 residues. The CDR3 reads CATLSGTSSYNEQFF. CDR3 DNA: TGTGCCACCTTGAGCGGGACTAGTTCCTACAATGAGCAGTTCTTC.

In this sample, this clonotype turned up many times. CDR3 DNA: TGTGCCAGCAGCCAGACTAACTATGGCTACACCTTC. This gives the protein CASSQTNYGYTF. The chain couples TRBV6-2 or TRBV6-3 to TRBJ1-2; no clear D. The germline V and J ends were trimmed by 6 bases and 0 bases, with 5 bases remaining between them. Germline CDR1 and CDR2: MNHEY and SVGEGT. The CDR3 covers 12 residues.

This clonotype was seen a handful of times. The CDR3 loop is CSGSSVPEGEQYF. The CDR3 DNA is TGCAGCGGCTCTAGCGTTCCGGAGGGGGAGCAGTACTTC. The chain uses TRBV29-1 and TRBJ2-7; D perhaps matches TRBD2 (6 bases). V was cut by 7 bases and J by 7 bases, with 20 bases left in between. Germline V gene data show CDR1 as SQVTM and CDR2 as ANQGSEA. The CDR3 has 13 residues.

V is TRBV12-3 or TRBV12-4 and J is TRBJ1-2; D ambiguous. V dropped 6 bases and J dropped 4 bases, with 15 bases sitting between them. This CDR3 is 14 amino acids long. CDR3 DNA: TGTGCCAGCAGCCCGACACTGAAGGGCTATGGCTACACCTTC. This sequence encodes CASSPTLKGYGYTF.

This clonotype was counted only a few times. The chain joins TRBV20-1 to TRBJ2-7; 11 positions agree with TRBD2. Germline-derived CDR1 and CDR2 are DFQATT and SNEGSKA (reference sequence). The J segment lost 0 bases and the V segment lost 3 bases, leaving 4 bases of the junction unmatched. CDR3 length: 15 amino acids. The CDR3 protein is CSARASGGPSYEQYF. CDR3 DNA sequence: TGCAGTGCTAGGGCTAGCGGGGGGCCCTCCTACGAGCAGTACTTC.

In this sample, this clonotype turned up a few times. The chain couples TRBV6-1 to TRBJ2-7; the D call may be TRBD1 or TRBD2 (5 bases each). V was trimmed by 6 bases and J by 5 bases, leaving 11 bases between them. The CDR3 spans 12 residues. Germline V gene data show CDR1 as MNHNS and CDR2 as SASEGT. Written as DNA, the CDR3 is TGTGCCAGCAGGGGACGGTGGAACGAGCAGTACTTC. Protein: CASRGRWNEQYF.